Below are 13 T cell receptor beta chains sequenced from a single sample in a study of cytomegalovirus exposure and HLA in healthy donors. Researchers ran the PCR with 60 Vbeta and 13 Jbeta primers. The method was immunoSEQ multiplex PCR; TCRdb's version includes in-frame clones alone and lacks a portion of them. The repertoire holds approximately 100,000 clones, with approximately 80% as singletons. What was sequenced was PBMCs. Every receptor here comes from a woman between 35 and 50 years old in good health and CMV-seropositive.

This rearrangement joins TRBV28 to TRBJ1-1; 7 bases map to TRBD1. Germline V gene data show CDR1 as MDHEN and CDR2 as SYDVKM. This CDR3 spans 14 amino acids. V was clipped by 6 bases and J by 1 base; unmatched bases: 5. CDR3 amino acids: CASRGTAWNTEAFF. The DNA of the CDR3 is TGTGCCAGCAGAGGGACAGCGTGGAACACTGAAGCTTTCTTT.

The genes are TRBV19 and TRBJ1-2; a possible D gene is TRBD1 (5 bases). Germline V CDR1 and CDR2: LNHDA, SQIVND (reference sequence). The CDR3 runs to 14 residues. The V end lost 5 bases, the J end lost 4 bases, and 14 bases lay between the germline ends. The chain's CDR3 is CASSRSTGGYGYTF. CDR3 nucleotide sequence: TGTGCCAGTAGTCGGTCCACCGGGGGCTATGGCTACACCTTC.

CDR3 bases: TGTGCCAGCAGCCAACTAGCTTCCGAGCAGTACTTC. Its translation: CASSQLASEQYF. The V and J genes are TRBV6-5 and TRBJ2-5; tentative D call: TRBD2 (6 bases). The J call may not be correct, given that the DNA end is closer to TRBJ2-7. The V gene's germline CDR1 is MNHEY and CDR2 SVGAGI. The CDR3 is made up of 12 amino acids.

The chain is built from TRBV15 and TRBJ2-2; possible D gene TRBD1, 6 bases. Trimming stripped 5 bases from V and 4 bases from J, with 11 bases between. Per the germline V gene, CDR1 is LNHNV and CDR2 is YYDKDF (reference sequence). This CDR3 is 14 amino acids long. This CDR3 reads CATSVRQATGELFF. The CDR3 DNA is TGTGCCACCAGCGTCAGACAGGCCACCGGGGAGCTGTTTTTT.

CDR3 in amino acids: CASSGGQVDYNEKLFF. The CDR3 DNA follows: TGTGCCAGTAGTGGGGGACAGGTAGACTATAATGAAAAACTGTTTTTT. The chain employs TRBV19 and TRBJ1-4, with 8 bases fitting TRBD1. This CDR3 is 16 amino acids long. CDR1 and CDR2 from the germline V gene are LNHDA and SQIVND (reference sequence). Unmatched junction bases numbered 9, after V lost 5 bases and J lost 4 bases.

This rearrangement joins TRBV19 to TRBJ1-2; a weak D match, TRBD1 (6 bases). This CDR3 comprises 13 residues. V was trimmed by 9 bases and J by 8 bases, leaving 19 bases between them. Germline V lookup: CDR1 LNHDA, CDR2 SQIVND (reference sequence). CDR3 nucleotide sequence: TGTGCCAGCCTGGGGGCGCCCCTGGGCGGCTACACCTTC. This gives the protein CASLGAPLGGYTF.

The chain uses TRBV19 and TRBJ2-3; 7 nucleotides line up with TRBD2. CDR1 and CDR2 (germline): LNHDA, SQIVND (reference sequence). Trimming took 1 base from V and 5 from J; bases not matched to a gene: 6. The CDR3 is 15 residues long. The CDR3 DNA reads as TGTGCCAGTAGTATAGTTGCGGGAGCCGGAGATACGCAGTATTTT. Its protein product is CASSIVAGAGDTQYF.

The rearrangement links TRBV19 to TRBJ1-4, with D possibly matching TRBD1 (5 bases). Trimming pared 3 bases from V and 10 bases from J, leaving 9 bases between. The CDR3 is 12 amino acids. CDR1 and CDR2 from the germline V gene are LNHDA and SQIVND (reference sequence). The CDR3 DNA is TGTGCCAGTAGTATGGGGGAGGGAAAACTGTTTTTT. This encodes CASSMGEGKLFF.

This chain joins TRBV11-2 and TRBJ2-2; D is perhaps TRBD2 (5 bases). The V end was cut by 5 bases, the J end by 5 bases, with 15 bases between. This CDR3 is 15 amino acids long. Germline CDR1 reads SGHAT; CDR2 reads FQNNGV. The DNA of the CDR3 is TGTGCCAGCAGCAGGACTCACGGAGATACCGGGGAGCTGTTTTTT. Protein: CASSRTHGDTGELFF.

The chain links TRBV10-3 to TRBJ2-7; 16 bases are shared with TRBD2. V was pared by 8 bases and J by 0 bases, with 7 bases of the junction left unmatched. Germline V gene sequence: CDR1 ENHRY, CDR2 SYGVKD. The CDR3 is 17 residues long. CDR3 in amino acids: CAIGPGLAGGGSYEQYF. The CDR3 coding sequence is TGTGCCATCGGCCCGGGACTAGCGGGAGGGGGCTCCTACGAGCAGTACTTC.

J is TRBJ2-1 and V is TRBV19; unclear D gene. CDR3 length: 16 amino acids. The V gene's germline CDR1 is LNHDA and CDR2 SQIVND (reference sequence). V lost 2 bases to trimming and J lost 0 bases, with 11 bases between them. The CDR3 DNA reads as TGTGCCAGTAGTATACCCCGAGGCGCCTCCTACAATGAGCAGTTCTTC. Its protein is CASSIPRGASYNEQFF.

This clone occurred once. The V call is TRBV5-1, the J call TRBJ2-7, with TRBD1 identical over 7 bases. Per germline, CDR1 SGHRS and CDR2 YFSETQ. Trimming removed 3 bases from V and 0 bases from J; junction bases left unmatched: 9. The CDR3 contains 16 residues. The CDR3 region is CASSSQTGESSYEQYF. CDR3 bases: TGCGCCAGCAGCTCTCAAACAGGGGAGAGCTCCTACGAGCAGTACTTC.

V usage is TRBV2 and J usage is TRBJ2-3; 10 nucleotides align to TRBD2. Losses at the gene ends were 7 bases for V and 3 bases for J; bases not matched to a gene: 4. CDR3 length: 14 amino acids. Per germline, CDR1 SNHLY and CDR2 FYNNEI. The CDR3 sequence is CASKPGLATDTQYF. As DNA, the CDR3 is TGTGCCAGCAAACCGGGACTAGCGACAGATACGCAGTATTTT. Supplemented by reference TRBV2 and TRBJ2-3, the full variable domain reads EPEVTQTPSHQVTQMGQEVILRCVPISNHLYFYWYRQILGQKVEFLVSFYNNEISEKSEIFDDQFSVERPDGSNFTLKIRSTKLEDSAMYFCASKPGLATDTQYFGPGTRLTVL.